The 24 T cell receptor beta chains below were found in one sample sequenced in a study of Ad26.COV2.S vaccination and SARS-CoV-2 variants. Regarding treatment: over 15 received Ad26.COV2.S at low or high dose, single or two shots; roughly 5 received placebo; per-sample allocation not given. Day 63 after the first injection of vaccine or placebo was the sampling time. Method: immunoSEQ multiplex PCR; TCRdb's copy keeps in-frame clones and lacks some. Of around 380,000 clones in the sample, less than 90% were seen once. The sample was peripheral blood, taken in a trial of Ad26.COV2.S vaccine versus placebo. The receptors derive from a person between 18 and 60 years old who received the Ad26.COV2.S COVID-19 vaccine or a placebo.

The chain links TRBV7-2 to TRBJ2-5; D remains ambiguous. Germline V gives CDR1 SGHTA, CDR2 FQGNSA. The V end lost 3 bases, the J end lost 5 bases, and 7 bases lay between the germline ends. This CDR3 is built from 12 residues. In DNA, the CDR3 is TGTGCCAGCAGCTTTTGGGCTGAGACCCAGTACTTC. The encoded protein is CASSFWAETQYF.

A word on this clone: This same CDR3 is encoded by further DNA sequences in the sample. This chain joins TRBV7-9 and TRBJ1-2; the D is unclear. The CDR3 loop spans 12 amino acids. V was shortened by 3 bases and J by 8 bases, with 10 bases between the two germline ends. CDR1 SEHNR and CDR2 FQNEAQ come from the germline V gene (reference sequence). CDR3 coding DNA: TGTGCCAGCAGCTTGTCGGGCGACGGCTACACCTTC. Protein sequence: CASSLSGDGYTF.

V and J are TRBV10-3 and TRBJ2-3; 7 nucleotides agree with TRBD2. Germline V CDR1 and CDR2: ENHRY, SYGVKD. J was trimmed by 4 bases and V by 8 bases; bases with no gene match: 9. This CDR3 has 14 amino acids. CDR3 amino acids: CAIRLEGRADTQYF. In DNA, the CDR3 is TGTGCCATCCGACTAGAGGGGAGGGCAGATACGCAGTATTTT.

The chain carries TRBV4-3 and TRBJ2-1; 8 bases are a match to TRBD2. CDR1 is LGHNA and CDR2 is YSLEER in the germline V gene. The CDR3 sequence is 18 residues long. The junction had 7 bases not matched to a gene; V was cut back by 0 bases and J by 0 bases. This chain's CDR3 is CASSQDLLGTSSYNEQFF. The CDR3, as DNA: TGCGCCAGCAGCCAAGATCTTTTAGGGACTAGCTCCTACAATGAGCAGTTCTTC.

The sample holds one count of this clone. The V and J genes are TRBV4-3 and TRBJ2-5, with D possibly being TRBD1 (5 bases). The germline V and J ends were trimmed by 1 base and 5 bases, with 11 bases remaining between them. Germline CDR1 reads LGHNA; CDR2 reads YSLEER. There are 14 residues in the CDR3. This CDR3 reads CASSQASGMETQYF. CDR3 in DNA: TGCGCCAGCAGCCAAGCATCAGGGATGGAGACCCAGTACTTC.

The rearrangement joins TRBV11-3 to TRBJ2-2, with 9 bases identical to TRBD1. Germline values: CDR1 SGHNT, CDR2 YENEEA. This CDR3 is 14 amino acids long. With 4 bases clipped from V and 8 bases from J, the junction kept 5 bases outside the gene matches. CDR3 residues: CASSSGQGWGELFF. CDR3 nucleotides: TGTGCCAGCAGCTCCGGACAGGGGTGGGGGGAGCTGTTTTTT.

CDR3 sequence: CASSPAGRGGYNSPLHF. DNA for the CDR3: TGCGCCAGCAGCCCCGCCGGCAGGGGCGGCTATAATTCACCCCTCCACTTT. The rearrangement links TRBV4-1 to TRBJ1-6; perhaps TRBD1 as D (6 bases). CDR1 is MGHRA, CDR2 YSYEKL, per germline. The CDR3 spans 17 residues. V lost 4 bases to trimming and J lost 3 bases, with 16 bases between them.

A single count supports this clone. In the same sample, other DNA sequences code for this CDR3. V is TRBV12-3 or TRBV12-4 and J is TRBJ1-1, with D tentatively TRBD1 (5 bases). The CDR3 has 13 amino acids. The ends were cut back, 3 bases at V and 0 bases at J, with 5 bases in the middle. The DNA of the CDR3 is TGTGCCAGCAGTTTGACAGTGAACACTGAAGCTTTCTTT. Residues: CASSLTVNTEAFF.

DNA for the CDR3: TGCGCCAGCAGCCCCTTTAACCCTGCCCGGGAGACCCAGTACTTC. Translating gives CASSPFNPARETQYF. The genes are TRBV5-1 and TRBJ2-5; no firm D call. This CDR3 spans 15 amino acids. The V end was cut by 4 bases, the J end by 5 bases, with 18 bases between. Looked up from germline, CDR1 is SGHRS and CDR2 is YFSETQ.

V is TRBV2 and J is TRBJ2-7; 10 bases agree with TRBD1. The CDR3 totals 20 residues. V lost 2 bases to trimming and J lost 3 bases; unmatched junction nucleotides: 19. The germline gives CDR1 SNHLY, CDR2 FYNNEI. CDR3 loop: CASSERGQGFGFRGIYEQYF. In DNA, the CDR3 is TGTGCCAGCAGTGAAAGGGGACAGGGGTTTGGGTTTCGGGGAATCTACGAGCAGTACTTC.

The chain employs TRBV7-9 and TRBJ1-4; 9 bases match TRBD1. V lost 5 bases, J lost 2 bases, and 6 bases stayed unmatched. The CDR3 contains 16 residues. Germline CDR1 and CDR2: SEHNR and FQNEAQ (reference sequence). CDR3 amino acids: CASSPWDRATNEKLFF. The DNA for the CDR3 is TGTGCCAGCAGCCCCTGGGACAGGGCGACTAATGAAAAACTGTTTTTT. The variable domain in full, with the rest retrieved from reference TRBV7-9 and TRBJ1-4, is DTGVSQNPRHKITKRGQNVTFRCDPISEHNRLYWYRQTLGQGPEFLTYFQNEAQLEKSRLLSDRFSAERPKGSFSTLEIQRTEQGDSAMYLCASSPWDRATNEKLFFGSGTQLSVL.

The rearrangement joins TRBV4-3 to TRBJ2-3; D is ambiguous. There are 15 residues in the CDR3. V was shortened by 0 bases and J by 0 bases, with 7 bases between the two germline ends. CDR1 LGHNA and CDR2 YSLEER come from the germline V gene. The CDR3: CASSQEVESTDTQYF. The CDR3 DNA reads TGCGCCAGCAGCCAAGAAGTAGAGAGCACAGATACGCAGTATTTT.

This clone was detected once. This chain uses TRBV3-1 (or the pseudogene TRBV3-2) with TRBJ2-7, with 8 bases that match TRBD2. This CDR3 has 15 residues. Germline loops: CDR1 LGHDT, CDR2 YNNKEL (reference sequence). V trimming: 2 bases; J trimming: 5 bases; junction bases outside the gene matches: 8. The CDR3 sequence: CASSQLAGRGDEQYF. The CDR3 nucleotides are TGTGCCAGCAGCCAATTAGCGGGGCGAGGCGACGAGCAGTACTTC.

The chain has TRBV4-1 and TRBJ1-5; the D gene is possibly TRBD1 (6 bases). The CDR3 spans 18 residues. V lost 1 base, J lost 3 bases, and 19 bases lay in between. CDR1 and CDR2 from the germline V gene are MGHRA and YSYEKL. CDR3 nucleotides: TGCGCCAGCAGCCAAGGCCTAATCCGGGACACGGACAATCAGCCCCAGCATTTT. It yields the protein CASSQGLIRDTDNQPQHF.

The chain joins TRBV21-1 to TRBJ1-2; no DNA check was done on the table's D call, TRBD1. TRBV21-1 is a listed pseudogene. The CDR3 contains 16 residues. The CDR3 sequence is CASSRRQAPSNYGYTF. The CDR3 DNA is TGTGCCAGCAGCAGGCGACAGGCACCTTCTAACTATGGCTACACCTTC.

This sequence joins TRBV2 and TRBJ1-1; 9 bases are a match to TRBD1. This CDR3 region has 14 residues. V gave up 6 bases and J gave up 4 bases; unmatched junction bases: 6. Germline lookup yields CDR1 SNHLY and CDR2 FYNNEI. DNA for the CDR3: TGTGCCAGCAGCGCCGGGACAGGGCGCACTGAAGCTTTCTTT. It yields the protein CASSAGTGRTEAFF.

J is TRBJ2-5 and V is TRBV11-3; 12 nucleotides line up with TRBD2. Germline CDR1 and CDR2: SGHNT and YENEEA. V trimming: 0 bases; J trimming: 4 bases; junction bases outside the gene matches: 6. CDR3 length: 17 residues. Here the CDR3 reads CASSLDPRLAGAETQYF. As DNA, the CDR3 is TGTGCCAGCAGCTTAGATCCCCGACTAGCGGGGGCAGAGACCCAGTACTTC.

This rearrangement joins TRBV10-3 to TRBJ2-2, with TRBD2 matching 12 bases. Germline lookup yields CDR1 ENHRY and CDR2 SYGVKD. The ends lost 8 bases at V and 4 bases at J; junction bases unmatched: 2. CDR3 size: 14 residues. The CDR3 sequence is CAIGGLAGTGELFF. The CDR3 DNA reads as TGTGCCATCGGGGGACTAGCGGGCACCGGGGAGCTGTTTTTT.

The V call is TRBV7-9, the J call TRBJ1-1; D gene uncertain. In germline, CDR1 is SEHNR, CDR2 FQNEAQ (reference sequence). The V and J ends lost 5 bases and 7 bases respectively, with 8 bases between them. This CDR3 region has 11 residues. The CDR3 region has the DNA TGTGCCAGCAGCCGAGACTATGAAGCTTTCTTT. Amino acids: CASSRDYEAFF.

The V and J genes are TRBV2 and TRBJ1-1, with 9 bases that match TRBD1. The CDR3 has 15 amino acids. J lost 3 bases, V lost 2 bases, and 4 bases had no gene match. Per germline, CDR1 SNHLY and CDR2 FYNNEI. The CDR3 bases are TGTGCCAGCAGTGAACCCCGGGACAGGGACACTGAAGCTTTCTTT. Protein: CASSEPRDRDTEAFF.

This chain connects TRBV29-1 to TRBJ1-2; D possibly corresponds to TRBD1 (5 bases). The germline CDR1 and CDR2 sequences are SQVTM and ANQGSEA. The V end lost 6 bases, the J end lost 3 bases, and 14 bases lay between the germline ends. The CDR3 is 13 residues long. Here the CDR3 DNA reads TGCAGCGTGGGGGAGGGGCCGGACTATGGCTACACCTTC. Translating it yields CSVGEGPDYGYTF.

The J gene is TRBJ2-2, the V gene TRBV4-2, with 7 positions matching TRBD1. J lost 1 base, V lost 5 bases, and 4 bases had no gene match. CDR1 is LGHNA and CDR2 is YNFKEQ in the germline V gene. The CDR3 length is 15 residues. In DNA, the CDR3 is TGTGCCAGCAGCACCCGGACAGGGAACACCGGGGAGCTGTTTTTT. Amino acids: CASSTRTGNTGELFF.

The chain has TRBV4-1 and TRBJ1-2; 8 nucleotides align to TRBD1. Germline V lookup: CDR1 MGHRA, CDR2 YSYEKL. V trimming: 0 bases; J trimming: 1 base; junction bases outside the gene matches: 1. There are 15 residues in the CDR3. The CDR3 DNA is TGCGCCAGCAGCCAAGAGACAGGGGTTAACTATGGCTACACCTTC. Its translation is CASSQETGVNYGYTF.

The chain joins TRBV19 to TRBJ1-5; D ambiguous. V shed 3 bases and J shed 5 bases, with 8 bases lying between them. The CDR3 spans 13 residues. The germline gives CDR1 LNHDA, CDR2 SQIVND (reference sequence). CDR3 in DNA: TGTGCCAGTAGTATCCCCTTTTATCAGCCCCAGCATTTT. Protein product: CASSIPFYQPQHF.